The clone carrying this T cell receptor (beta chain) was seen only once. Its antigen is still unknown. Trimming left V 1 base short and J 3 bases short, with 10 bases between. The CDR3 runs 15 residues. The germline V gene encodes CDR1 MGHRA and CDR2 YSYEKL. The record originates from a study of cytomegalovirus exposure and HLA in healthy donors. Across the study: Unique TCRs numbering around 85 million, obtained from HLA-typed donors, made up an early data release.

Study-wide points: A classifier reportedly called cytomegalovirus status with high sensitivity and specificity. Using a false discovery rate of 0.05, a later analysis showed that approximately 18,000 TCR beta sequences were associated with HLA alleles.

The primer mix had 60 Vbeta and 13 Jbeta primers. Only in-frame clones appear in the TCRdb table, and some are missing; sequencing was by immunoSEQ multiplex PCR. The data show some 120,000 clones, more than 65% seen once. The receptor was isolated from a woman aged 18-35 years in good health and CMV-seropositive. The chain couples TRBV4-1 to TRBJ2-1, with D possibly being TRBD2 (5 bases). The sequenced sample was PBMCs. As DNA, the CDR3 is TGCGCCAGCAGCCAAGTCGGGGTTTTCTACAATGAGCAGTTCTTC. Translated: CASSQVGVFYNEQFF.